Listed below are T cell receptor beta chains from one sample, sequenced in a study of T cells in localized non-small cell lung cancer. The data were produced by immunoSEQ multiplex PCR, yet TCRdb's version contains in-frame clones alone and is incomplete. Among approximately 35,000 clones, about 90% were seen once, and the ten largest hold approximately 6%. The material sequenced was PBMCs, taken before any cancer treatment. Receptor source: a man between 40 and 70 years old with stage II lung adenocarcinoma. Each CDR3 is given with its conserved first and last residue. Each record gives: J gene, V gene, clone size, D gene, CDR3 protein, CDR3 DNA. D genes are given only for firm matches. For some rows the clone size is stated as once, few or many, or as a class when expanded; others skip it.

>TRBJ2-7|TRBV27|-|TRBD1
CASSPPGQAYWEQYF
TGTGCCAGCAGTCCGCCGGGACAGGCCTACTGGGAGCAGTACTTC
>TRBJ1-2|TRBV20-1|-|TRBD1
CSATGDGGYTF
TGCAGTGCGACAGGGGACGGTGGCTACACCTTC
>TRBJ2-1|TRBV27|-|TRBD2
CASSVLAQSSYNEQFF
TGTGCCAGCAGTGTACTAGCGCAGAGCTCCTACAATGAGCAGTTCTTC
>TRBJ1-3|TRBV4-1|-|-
CASSQEGPGSASGNTIYF
TGCGCCAGCAGCCAAGAAGGTCCCGGATCCGCCTCTGGAAACACCATATATTTT
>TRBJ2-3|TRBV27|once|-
CASSSTDTQYF
TGTGCCAGCAGTAGCACAGATACGCAGTATTTT
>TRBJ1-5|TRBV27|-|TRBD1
CASGQASNQPQHF
TGTGCCAGCGGACAGGCGAGCAATCAGCCCCAGCATTTT
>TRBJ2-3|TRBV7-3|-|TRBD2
CASSSSGSRADTQYF
TGTGCCAGCAGCTCTAGCGGGAGTCGAGCAGATACGCAGTATTTT
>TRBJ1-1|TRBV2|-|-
CASSVTVNTEAFF
TGTGCCAGCAGTGTGACAGTTAACACTGAAGCTTTCTTT
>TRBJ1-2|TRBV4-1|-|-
CASSQDVTYGYTF
TGCGCCAGCAGCCAAGATGTGACCTATGGCTACACCTTC
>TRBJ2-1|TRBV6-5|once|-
CASSSGDEQFF
TGTGCCAGCAGTTCCGGGGATGAGCAGTTCTTC
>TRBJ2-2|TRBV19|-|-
CASSLGPNTGELFF
TGTGCCAGTAGCCTGGGACCCAACACCGGGGAGCTGTTTTTT
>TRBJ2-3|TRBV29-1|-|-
CSVEATSTDTQYF
TGCAGCGTTGAGGCTACTAGCACAGATACGCAGTATTTT
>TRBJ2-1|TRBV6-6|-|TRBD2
CASSDWGGNVNEQFF
TGTGCCAGCAGCGACTGGGGGGGAAATGTGAATGAGCAGTTCTTC
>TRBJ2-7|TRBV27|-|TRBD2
CASSYKTSGSYEQYF
TGTGCCAGCAGTTATAAGACTAGCGGCTCCTACGAGCAGTACTTC
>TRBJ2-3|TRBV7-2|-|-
CASSLDGGSTDTQYF
TGTGCCAGCAGCTTAGATGGCGGGAGCACAGATACGCAGTATTTT
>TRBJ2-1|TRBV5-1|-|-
CASSFSPGTYNEQFF
TGCGCCAGCAGCTTTAGCCCGGGGACTTACAATGAGCAGTTCTTC
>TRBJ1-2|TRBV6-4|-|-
CASTGLNLPTWVDYGYTF
TGTGCCAGCACGGGACTGAATCTACCGACCTGGGTGGACTATGGCTACACCTTC
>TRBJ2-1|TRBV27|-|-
CASSSVQGNEQFF
TGTGCCAGCAGTTCCGTACAGGGTAATGAGCAGTTCTTC
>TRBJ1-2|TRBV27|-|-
CATHGGGDGYTF
TGTGCCACCCATGGGGGTGGAGATGGCTACACCTTC
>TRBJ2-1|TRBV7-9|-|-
CASSPALGGSNNEQFF
TGTGCCAGCAGCCCCGCCCTGGGTGGCTCGAACAATGAGCAGTTCTTC
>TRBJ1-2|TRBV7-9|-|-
CASSSREEFGGYTF
TGTGCCAGCAGCTCCAGGGAGGAGTTTGGAGGCTACACCTTC
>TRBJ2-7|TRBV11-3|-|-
CASSSRIGANYEQYF
TGTGCCAGCAGCTCCCGGATAGGGGCAAACTACGAGCAGTACTTC
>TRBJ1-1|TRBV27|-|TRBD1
CASSYGDRGQEAFF
TGTGCCAGCAGTTACGGGGACAGGGGGCAAGAAGCTTTCTTT
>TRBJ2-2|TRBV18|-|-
CASSILHRLGNTGELFF
TGTGCCAGCTCAATTCTCCATCGCTTGGGGAACACCGGGGAGCTGTTTTTT
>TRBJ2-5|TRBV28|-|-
CASSLGETQYF
TGTGCCAGCAGTTTAGGGGAGACCCAGTACTTC
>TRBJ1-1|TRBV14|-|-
CASSQRGVEAFF
TGTGCCAGCAGCCAGCGGGGGGTTGAAGCTTTCTTT
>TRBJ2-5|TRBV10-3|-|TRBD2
CAISERAGVAETQYF
TGTGCCATCAGTGAACGAGCGGGAGTTGCAGAGACCCAGTACTTC
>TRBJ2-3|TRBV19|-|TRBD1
CASRLTGGTDTQYF
TGTGCCAGTAGACTGACAGGGGGCACAGATACGCAGTATTTT
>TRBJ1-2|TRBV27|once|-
CASSSSRDTRRDGYTF
TGTGCCAGCAGCTCTTCGAGGGACACCCGACGCGATGGCTACACCTTC
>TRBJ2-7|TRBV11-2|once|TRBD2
CASSLDGAGGYEQYF
TGTGCCAGCAGCTTAGACGGAGCGGGAGGGTACGAGCAGTACTTC
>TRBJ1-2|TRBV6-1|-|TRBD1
CASSVSGTAYGYTF
TGTGCCAGCAGTGTCTCCGGGACAGCTTATGGCTACACCTTC
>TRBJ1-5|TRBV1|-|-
CTSGMGSLYSNQPQHF
TGCACCAGCGGGATGGGGTCTCTATATAGCAATCAGCCCCAGCATTTT
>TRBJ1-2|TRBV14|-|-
CASSQVGDPLHYTF
TGTGCCAGCAGCCAAGTTGGGGACCCTCTACACTACACCTTC
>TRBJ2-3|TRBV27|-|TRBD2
CASTASGRSDTQYF
TGTGCCAGCACCGCTAGCGGGAGGTCAGATACGCAGTATTTT
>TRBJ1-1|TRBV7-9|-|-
CASSLGQLRAFF
TGTGCCAGCAGCTTAGGGCAGCTTCGAGCTTTCTTT
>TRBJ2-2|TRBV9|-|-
CASSVVQNTGELFF
TGTGCCAGCAGCGTAGTGCAGAACACCGGGGAGCTGTTTTTT
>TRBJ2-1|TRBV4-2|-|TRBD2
CASSQAPSGSSYNEQFF
TGTGCCAGCAGCCAAGCCCCTAGCGGTAGCTCCTACAATGAGCAGTTCTTC
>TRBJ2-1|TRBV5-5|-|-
CASWIFSPQEWGNEQFF
TGTGCCAGCTGGATTTTTAGTCCACAGGAGTGGGGCAATGAGCAGTTCTTC
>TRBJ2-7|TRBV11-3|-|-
CASSKTWQQYF
TGTGCCAGCAGCAAGACCTGGCAGCAGTACTTC
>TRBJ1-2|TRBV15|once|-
CATRATQEGPGGYTF
TGTGCCACCAGAGCAACGCAGGAGGGACCTGGAGGCTACACCTTC
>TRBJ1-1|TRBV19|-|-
CASSKVPMNTEAFF
TGTGCCAGTAGTAAGGTCCCCATGAACACTGAAGCTTTCTTT
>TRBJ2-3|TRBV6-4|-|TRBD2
CASSVTSGTDTQYF
TGTGCCAGCAGTGTGACTAGCGGCACAGATACGCAGTATTTT
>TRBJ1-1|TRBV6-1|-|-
CASSDATAGNTEAFF
TGTGCCAGCAGTGATGCGACGGCCGGGAACACTGAAGCTTTCTTT
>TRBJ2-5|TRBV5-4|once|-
CASSLVSGSEQTQYF
TGTGCCAGCAGCTTGGTTTCTGGGTCGGAACAGACCCAGTACTTC
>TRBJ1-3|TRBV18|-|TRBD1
CASSPTTGQGNTIYF
TGTGCCAGCTCACCAACGACAGGGCAAGGAAACACCATATATTTT
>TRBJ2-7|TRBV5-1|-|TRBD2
CASSRLASYEQYF
TGCGCCAGCAGTAGACTAGCGTCCTACGAGCAGTACTTC
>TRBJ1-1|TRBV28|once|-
CASTPARRNTEAFF
TGTGCCAGCACCCCAGCCCGGAGGAACACTGAAGCTTTCTTT
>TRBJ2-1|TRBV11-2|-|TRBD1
CASSGTGRNNEQFF
TGTGCCAGCAGCGGGACAGGGAGAAACAATGAGCAGTTCTTC
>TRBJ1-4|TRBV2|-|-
CASIRASYSPNEKLFF
TGTGCCAGCATCCGGGCTAGCTATTCGCCTAATGAAAAACTGTTTTTT
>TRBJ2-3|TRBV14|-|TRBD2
CASSLGLAGPNTDTQYF
TGTGCCAGCAGCCTCGGACTAGCGGGCCCTAACACAGATACGCAGTATTTT
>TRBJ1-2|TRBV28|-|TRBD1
CASWPGQGFLLYF
TGTGCCAGCTGGCCGGGACAGGGGTTTTTACTATACTTC
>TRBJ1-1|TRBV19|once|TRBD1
CASRRGRSGNTEAFF
TGTGCCAGTCGCAGGGGGCGGTCGGGGAACACTGAAGCTTTCTTT
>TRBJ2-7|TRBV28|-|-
CASSSGLVPEQYF
TGTGCCAGCAGTTCCGGTTTAGTGCCCGAGCAGTACTTC
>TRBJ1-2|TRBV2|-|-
CASRDQGLPSGGYTF
TGTGCCAGCAGGGACCAAGGACTCCCTTCAGGGGGCTACACCTTC